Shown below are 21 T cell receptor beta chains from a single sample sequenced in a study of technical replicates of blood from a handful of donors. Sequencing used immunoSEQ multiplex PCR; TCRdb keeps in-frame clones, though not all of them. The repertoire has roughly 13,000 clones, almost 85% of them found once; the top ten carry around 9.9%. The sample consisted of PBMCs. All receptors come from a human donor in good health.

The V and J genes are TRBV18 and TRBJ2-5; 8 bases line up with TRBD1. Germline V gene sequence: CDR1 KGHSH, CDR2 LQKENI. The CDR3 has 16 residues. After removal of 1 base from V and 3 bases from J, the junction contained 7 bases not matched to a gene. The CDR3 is CASSPQNRGSEETQYF. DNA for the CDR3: TGTGCCAGCTCACCACAAAACAGGGGGAGCGAAGAGACCCAGTACTTC.

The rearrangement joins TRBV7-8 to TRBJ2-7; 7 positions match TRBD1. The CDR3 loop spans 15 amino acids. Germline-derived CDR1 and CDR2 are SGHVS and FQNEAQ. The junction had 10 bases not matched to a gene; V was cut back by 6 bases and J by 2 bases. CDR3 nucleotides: TGTGCCAGCAGACCCTTGAGGGGGCAACCCTACGAGCAGTACTTC. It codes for CASRPLRGQPYEQYF.

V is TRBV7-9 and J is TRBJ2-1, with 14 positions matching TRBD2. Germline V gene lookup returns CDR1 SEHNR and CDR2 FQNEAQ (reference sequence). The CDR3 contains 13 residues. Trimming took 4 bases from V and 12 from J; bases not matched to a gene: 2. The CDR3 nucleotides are TGTGCCAGCAGCTCGGGACTAGCGGGAGTGCAGTTCTTC. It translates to CASSSGLAGVQFF.

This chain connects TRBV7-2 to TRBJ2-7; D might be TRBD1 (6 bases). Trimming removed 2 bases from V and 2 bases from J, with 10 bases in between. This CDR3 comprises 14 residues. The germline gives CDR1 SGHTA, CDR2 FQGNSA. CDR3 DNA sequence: TGTGCCAGCAGCTTAATTGGGACAACCTACGAGCAGTACTTC. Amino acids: CASSLIGTTYEQYF.

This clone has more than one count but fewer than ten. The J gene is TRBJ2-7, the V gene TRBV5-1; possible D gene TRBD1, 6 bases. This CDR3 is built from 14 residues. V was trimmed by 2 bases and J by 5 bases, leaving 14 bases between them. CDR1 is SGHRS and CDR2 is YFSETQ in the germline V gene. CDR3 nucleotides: TGCGCCAGCAGCTTATGGACAGAGGCCCACGAGCAGTACTTC. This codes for CASSLWTEAHEQYF.

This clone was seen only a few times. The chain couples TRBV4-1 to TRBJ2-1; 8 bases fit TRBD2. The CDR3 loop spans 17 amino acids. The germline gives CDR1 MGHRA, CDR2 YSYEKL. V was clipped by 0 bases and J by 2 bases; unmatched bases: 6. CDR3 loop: CASSQEMGTSPYNEQFF. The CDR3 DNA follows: TGCGCCAGCAGCCAAGAAATGGGGACTAGTCCCTACAATGAGCAGTTCTTC.

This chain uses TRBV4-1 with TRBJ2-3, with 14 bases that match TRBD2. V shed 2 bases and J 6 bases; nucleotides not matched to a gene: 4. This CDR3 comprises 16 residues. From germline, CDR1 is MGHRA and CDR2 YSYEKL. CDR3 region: CASSQMGLAGADTQYF. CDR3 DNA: TGCGCCAGCAGCCAAATGGGACTAGCGGGAGCCGATACGCAGTATTTT.

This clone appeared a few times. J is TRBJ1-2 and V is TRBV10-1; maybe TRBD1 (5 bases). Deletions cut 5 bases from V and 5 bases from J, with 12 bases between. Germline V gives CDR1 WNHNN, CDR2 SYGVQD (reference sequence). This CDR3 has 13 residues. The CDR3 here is CASSPTAGYGYTF. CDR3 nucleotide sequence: TGCGCCAGCAGTCCGACAGCGGGGTATGGCTACACCTTC.

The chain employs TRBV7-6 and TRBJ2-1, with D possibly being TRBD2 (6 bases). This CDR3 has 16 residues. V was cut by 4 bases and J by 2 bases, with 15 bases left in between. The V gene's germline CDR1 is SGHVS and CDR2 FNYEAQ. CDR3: CASSYGGGRTYNEQFF. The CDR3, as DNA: TGTGCCAGCAGCTACGGGGGTGGGAGAACCTACAATGAGCAGTTCTTC.

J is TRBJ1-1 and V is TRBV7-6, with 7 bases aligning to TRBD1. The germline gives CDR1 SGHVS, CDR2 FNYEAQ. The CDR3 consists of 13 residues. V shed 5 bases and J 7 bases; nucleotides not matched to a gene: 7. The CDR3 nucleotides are TGTGCCAGCAGCCCAGAGGGGGCCCTTGAAGCTTTCTTT. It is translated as CASSPEGALEAFF.

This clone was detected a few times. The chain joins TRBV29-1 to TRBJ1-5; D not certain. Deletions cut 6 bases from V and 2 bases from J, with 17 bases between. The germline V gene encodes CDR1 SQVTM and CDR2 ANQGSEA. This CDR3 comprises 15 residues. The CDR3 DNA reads TGCAGCGTCGCAGACGGGGTGCTTGGCAATCAGCCCCAGCATTTT. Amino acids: CSVADGVLGNQPQHF.

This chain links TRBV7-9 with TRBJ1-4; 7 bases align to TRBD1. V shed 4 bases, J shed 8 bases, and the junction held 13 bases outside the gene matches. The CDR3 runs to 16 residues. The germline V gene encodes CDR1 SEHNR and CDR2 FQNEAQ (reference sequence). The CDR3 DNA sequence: TGTGCCAGCAGCTCCCGGACAGGCTATGGGGGGGAAAAACTGTTTTTT. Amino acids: CASSSRTGYGGEKLFF.

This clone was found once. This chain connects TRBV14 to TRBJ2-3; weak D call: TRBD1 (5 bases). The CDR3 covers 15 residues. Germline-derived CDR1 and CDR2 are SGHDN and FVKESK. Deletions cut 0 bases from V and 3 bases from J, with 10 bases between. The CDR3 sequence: CASSQDQGFTDTQYF. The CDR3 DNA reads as TGTGCCAGCAGCCAAGACCAGGGTTTTACAGATACGCAGTATTTT.

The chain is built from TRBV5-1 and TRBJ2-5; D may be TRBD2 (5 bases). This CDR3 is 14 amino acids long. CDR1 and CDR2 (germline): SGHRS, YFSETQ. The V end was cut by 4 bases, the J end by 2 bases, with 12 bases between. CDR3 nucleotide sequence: TGCGCCAGCAGCCATGGGAGTTTTCAAGAGACCCAGTACTTC. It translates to CASSHGSFQETQYF.

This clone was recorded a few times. CDR3 protein: CASTPWGGNQPQHF. CDR3 bases: TGTGCCAGCACTCCCTGGGGGGGCAATCAGCCCCAGCATTTT. The J gene is TRBJ1-5, the V gene TRBV2, with D maybe TRBD1 (5 bases). There are 14 residues in the CDR3. Deletions cut 7 bases from V and 2 bases from J, with 12 bases between. Germline V gene data show CDR1 as SNHLY and CDR2 as FYNNEI. Full variable domain (missing parts from reference TRBV2 and TRBJ1-5): EPEVTQTPSHQVTQMGQEVILRCVPISNHLYFYWYRQILGQKVEFLVSFYNNEISEKSEIFDDQFSVERPDGSNFTLKIRSTKLEDSAMYFCASTPWGGNQPQHFGDGTRLSIL.

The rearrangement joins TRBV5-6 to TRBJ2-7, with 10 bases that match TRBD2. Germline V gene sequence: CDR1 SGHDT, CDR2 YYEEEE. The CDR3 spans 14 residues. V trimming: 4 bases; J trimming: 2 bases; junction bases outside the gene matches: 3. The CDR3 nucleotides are TGTGCCAGCAGCACTAGCGGGACCCCCTACGAGCAGTACTTC. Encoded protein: CASSTSGTPYEQYF.

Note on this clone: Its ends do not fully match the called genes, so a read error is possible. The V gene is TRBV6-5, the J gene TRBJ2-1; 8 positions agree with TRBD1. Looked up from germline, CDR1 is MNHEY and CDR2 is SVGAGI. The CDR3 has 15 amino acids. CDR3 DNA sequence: TGTGCCAGCAGGACGCTACCTTGGACAGGGTGGGTTCAGGTCTTC. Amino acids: CASRTLPWTGWVQVF.

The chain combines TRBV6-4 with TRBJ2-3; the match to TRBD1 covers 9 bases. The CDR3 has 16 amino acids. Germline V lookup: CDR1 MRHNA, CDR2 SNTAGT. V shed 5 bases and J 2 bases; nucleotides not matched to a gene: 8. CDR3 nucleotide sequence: TGTGCCAGCAGTTCCCGGGGACAGGGCACCACAGATACGCAGTATTTT. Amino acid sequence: CASSSRGQGTTDTQYF.

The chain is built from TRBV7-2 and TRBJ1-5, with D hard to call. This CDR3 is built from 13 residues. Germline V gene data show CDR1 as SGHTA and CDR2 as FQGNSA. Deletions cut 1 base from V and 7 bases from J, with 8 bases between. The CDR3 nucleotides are TGTGCCAGCAGCTTAGTGGGTAGCCAGCCCCAGCATTTT. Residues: CASSLVGSQPQHF.

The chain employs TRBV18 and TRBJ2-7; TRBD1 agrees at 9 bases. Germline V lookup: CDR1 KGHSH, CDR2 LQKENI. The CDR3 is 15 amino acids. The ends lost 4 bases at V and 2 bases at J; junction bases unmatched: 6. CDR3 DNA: TGTGCCAGCTCACACCGGGACAGGGCAACCTACGAGCAGTACTTC. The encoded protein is CASSHRDRATYEQYF.

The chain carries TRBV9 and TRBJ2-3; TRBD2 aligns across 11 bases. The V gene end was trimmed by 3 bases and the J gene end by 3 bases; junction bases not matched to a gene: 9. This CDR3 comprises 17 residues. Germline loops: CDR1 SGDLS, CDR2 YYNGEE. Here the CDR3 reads CASSEPFRLAGTDTQYF. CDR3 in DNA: TGTGCCAGCAGCGAGCCCTTCAGACTAGCGGGAACAGATACGCAGTATTTT.